The 7 T cell receptor beta chains given below trace back to one sample, sequenced in a study of blood T cell repertoires in COVID-19. The protocol was immunoSEQ multiplex PCR, while the TCRdb copy is restricted to in-frame clones and leaves out a portion. The sample has 40,000 to 50,000 clones, about 80% seen once; the top ten hold just under 45%. The sequenced sample was peripheral blood. The receptor set was obtained from a woman of 80 years or more with acute or convalescent COVID-19.

The V call is TRBV7-2, the J call TRBJ1-2; 9 bases are shared with TRBD1. CDR1 is SGHTA, CDR2 FQGNSA, per germline. Germline trimming cut 1 base from V and 3 bases from J; bases unmatched to any gene: 3. CDR3 length equals 15 residues. CDR3 sequence: CASSLDGTGYYGYTF. For the CDR3, the DNA is TGTGCCAGCAGCTTAGATGGGACAGGGTACTATGGCTACACCTTC.

V gene TRBV5-1 combines with J gene TRBJ2-2; 9 nucleotides line up with TRBD2. This CDR3 is 18 amino acids long. J lost 6 bases, V lost 4 bases, and 16 bases had no gene match. Per germline, CDR1 SGHRS and CDR2 YFSETQ. This CDR3 is CASSLDRGGTSIAGELFF. For the CDR3, the DNA is TGCGCCAGCAGCCTGGACCGTGGTGGGACTAGCATCGCCGGGGAGCTGTTTTTT. Full variable domain (remainder filled in from reference TRBV5-1 and TRBJ2-2): KAGVTQTPRYLIKTRGQQVTLSCSPISGHRSVSWYQQTPGQGLQFLFEYFSETQRNKGNFPGRFSGRQFSNSRSEMNVSTLELGDSALYLCASSLDRGGTSIAGELFFGEGSRLTVL.

J is TRBJ2-3 and V is TRBV19, with 10 nucleotides matching TRBD1. With 6 bases clipped from V and 3 bases from J, the junction kept 6 bases outside the gene matches. The germline V gene encodes CDR1 LNHDA and CDR2 SQIVND (reference sequence). The length of the CDR3 is 15 residues. The CDR3 is CASRDKDRGTDTQYF. The DNA for the CDR3 is TGTGCCAGTAGGGATAAGGACAGGGGGACAGATACGCAGTATTTT.

This chain uses TRBV2 with TRBJ1-5; tentative D call: TRBD1 (6 bases). V dropped 5 bases and J dropped 3 bases, with 14 bases sitting between them. The length of the CDR3 is 15 residues. Germline V lookup: CDR1 SNHLY, CDR2 FYNNEI. The CDR3 region has the DNA TGTGCCAGCAGTCGTTTACAGGGAGACAATCAGCCCCAGCATTTT. This encodes CASSRLQGDNQPQHF.

This clone was counted between two and nine times. This sequence joins TRBV4-2 and TRBJ1-6; D not certain. CDR3 length equals 15 residues. Germline CDR1 and CDR2: LGHNA and YNFKEQ. Trimming shortened V by 0 bases and J by 8 bases, and 11 bases separated the two germline ends. The CDR3 region is CASSQDIASDSPLHF. DNA of the CDR3: TGTGCCAGCAGCCAAGATATAGCCAGCGATTCACCCCTCCACTTT.

The V and J genes are TRBV10-3 and TRBJ2-1; 12 bases are a match to TRBD2. Germline CDR1 reads ENHRY; CDR2 reads SYGVKD. This CDR3 is 16 amino acids long. The V and J ends lost 6 bases and 7 bases, in that order; junction bases with no gene match: 10. CDR3 nucleotide sequence: TGTGCCATCAGGGCGTCTAGCGGGGGGGGCAGTAATGAGCAGTTCTTC. Residues: CAIRASSGGGSNEQFF.

The CDR3 bases are TGTGCCAGTAGTTCGGGCTCTGGGGCCAACGTCCTGACTTTC. Translation gives CASSSGSGANVLTF. The chain recombines TRBV19 with TRBJ2-6, with no clear D. The CDR3 extends over 14 amino acids. The germline V gene has CDR1 LNHDA and CDR2 SQIVND (reference sequence). Between the trimmed V and J ends, which lost 5 bases and 0 bases, there was a span of 5 bases.